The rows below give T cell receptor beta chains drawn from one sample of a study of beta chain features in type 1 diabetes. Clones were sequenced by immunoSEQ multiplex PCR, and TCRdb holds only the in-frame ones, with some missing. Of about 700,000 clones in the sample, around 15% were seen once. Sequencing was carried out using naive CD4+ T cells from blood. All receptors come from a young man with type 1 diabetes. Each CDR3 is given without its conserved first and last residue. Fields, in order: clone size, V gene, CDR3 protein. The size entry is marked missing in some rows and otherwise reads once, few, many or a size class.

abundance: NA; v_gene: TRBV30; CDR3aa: AWRAGGTDTQY
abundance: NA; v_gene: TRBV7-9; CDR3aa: ASSSGTGDTEAF
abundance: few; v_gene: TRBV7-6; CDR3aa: ASSLSGTGLLGEAF
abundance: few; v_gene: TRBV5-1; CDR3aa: ASSPTPGNTGELF
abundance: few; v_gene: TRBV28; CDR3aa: ASQNHRDVSYGYT
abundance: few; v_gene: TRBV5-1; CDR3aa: ASSLAGLNTGELF
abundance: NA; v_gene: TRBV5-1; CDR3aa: ASSSQGIPDTQY
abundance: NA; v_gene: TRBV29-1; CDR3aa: SVFRVPNTEAF
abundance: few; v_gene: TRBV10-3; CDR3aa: AITAGESTDTQY
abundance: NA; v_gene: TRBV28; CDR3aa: ASSLAPYEQY
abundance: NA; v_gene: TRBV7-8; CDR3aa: ASSLPGTANSPLH
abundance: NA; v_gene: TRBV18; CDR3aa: ASSPGVGLVYEQY
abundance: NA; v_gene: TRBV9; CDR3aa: ASSSQSGGSPNEQF
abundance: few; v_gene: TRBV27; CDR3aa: ASSLVQGGETQY
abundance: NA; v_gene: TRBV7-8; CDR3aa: ASSLSLAGDQYQETQY
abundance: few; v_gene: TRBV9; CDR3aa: ASSVRTGDDSPLH
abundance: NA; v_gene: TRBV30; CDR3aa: AWIDWTGADYGYT
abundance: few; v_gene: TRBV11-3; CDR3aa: ASSSPYGPRGYGYT
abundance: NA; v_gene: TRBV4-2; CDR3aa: ASSQVVGRGSYNEQF
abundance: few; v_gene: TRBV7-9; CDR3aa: ASSLVVRTGRGYT
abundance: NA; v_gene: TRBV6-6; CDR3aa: ASRTGDQPQH
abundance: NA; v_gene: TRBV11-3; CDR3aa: ASSLGAEKETQY
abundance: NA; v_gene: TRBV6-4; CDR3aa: ASSATGVTEAF
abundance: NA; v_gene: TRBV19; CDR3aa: ASNGQGYYGYT
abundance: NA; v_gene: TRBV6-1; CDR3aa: ASSEIGAGNYNEQF
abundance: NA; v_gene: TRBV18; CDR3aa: ASSPNPSTDTQY
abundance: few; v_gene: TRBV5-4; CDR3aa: ASSSKQGDEQY
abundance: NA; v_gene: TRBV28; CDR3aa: ASSLVLSSGNTIY
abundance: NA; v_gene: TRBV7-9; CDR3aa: ASSLAHAGGNQPQH
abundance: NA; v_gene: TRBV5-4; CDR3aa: ASSPQGAGGYT
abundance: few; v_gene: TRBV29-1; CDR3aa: SVNGATGIRSYNEQF
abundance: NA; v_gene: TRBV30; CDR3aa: AWSNAGWDTQY
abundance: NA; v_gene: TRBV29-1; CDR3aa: SVRGDGANVLT
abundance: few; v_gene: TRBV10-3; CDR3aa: AISIGPAGEQY
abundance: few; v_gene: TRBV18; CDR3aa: ASSRQGAYEQY
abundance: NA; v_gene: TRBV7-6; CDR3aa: ASSSRLAGNYEQY
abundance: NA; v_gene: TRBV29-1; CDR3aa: SVEVHTEAF
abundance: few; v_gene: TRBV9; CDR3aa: ASSVGGAEQVPYNSPLH
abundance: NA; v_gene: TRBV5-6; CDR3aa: ASSFKDRAYEQY
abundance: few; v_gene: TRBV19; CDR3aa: ASNHDREMNTEAF
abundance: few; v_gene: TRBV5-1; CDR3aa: ASSPQKESYEQY
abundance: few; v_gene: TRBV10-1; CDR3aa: ASSEGLAIGNEQF
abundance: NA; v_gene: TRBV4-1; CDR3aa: ASSQARTGVYGYT
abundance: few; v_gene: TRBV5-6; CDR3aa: ASSFLDPVNTEAF
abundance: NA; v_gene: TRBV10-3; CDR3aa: AIKTGGEWTEAF
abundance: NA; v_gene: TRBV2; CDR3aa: ASLTGNNEQF
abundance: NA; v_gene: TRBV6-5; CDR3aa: ASSYSTSGRTGELF
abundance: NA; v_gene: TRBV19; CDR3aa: ASTRWDASGTDTQY
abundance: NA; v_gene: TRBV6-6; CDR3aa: ASSYSLSSGANVLT
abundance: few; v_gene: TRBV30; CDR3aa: AWRWGLQETQY
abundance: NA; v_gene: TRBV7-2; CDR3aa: ASSLDRQETQY
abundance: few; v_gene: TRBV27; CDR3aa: ASTTRGQGGNQPQH
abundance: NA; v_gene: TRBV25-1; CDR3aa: ASSFSANYGYT
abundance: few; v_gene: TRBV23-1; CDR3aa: ASSQSVPYEQY
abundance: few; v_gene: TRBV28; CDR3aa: ASSFVVQAGAGANVLT
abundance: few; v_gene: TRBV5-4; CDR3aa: ASSSPNNEQF
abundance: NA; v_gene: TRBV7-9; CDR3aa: ASSLGGQAIEAF
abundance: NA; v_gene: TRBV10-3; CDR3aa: AWRTSGGPSSYEQY
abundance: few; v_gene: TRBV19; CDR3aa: ASFKNNEQF
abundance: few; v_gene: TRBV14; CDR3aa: ASSQERAGSLDTQY